These 14 T cell receptor beta chains share one sample of origin, sequenced in a study of T-cell reconstitution after alpha-beta-depleted transplantation in children. Unique molecular identifiers were incorporated when the TCRbeta library was constructed. MiXCR, run by TCRdb on the PCR reads, gives a single entry per CDR3 protein. The repertoire holds more than 200,000 distinct CDR3 sequences, with around 9.2% as singletons. Sequenced here: PBMCs, mostly from graft donor cells, sampled 360 days after TCRalphabeta/CD19-depleted stem cell transplant. The receptors were gathered from a male patient aged 2-10 years who had a stem cell transplant for acute myeloid leukemia, so the T cells may come from the graft donor.

This clonotype was seen repeatedly, ten times or more. V usage is TRBV5-1 and J usage is TRBJ2-5; no firm D call. The CDR3 consists of 11 residues. With 8 bases removed from V and 5 bases from J, the gap between germline ends came to 10 bases. Germline V gene sequence: CDR1 SGHRS, CDR2 YFSETQ. In nucleotides, the CDR3 is TGCGCCAGTAGGGAAATCGAGACCCAGTACTTC. This codes for CASREIETQYF.

This clonotype occurred a few times. This chain links TRBV12-3 or TRBV12-4 with TRBJ2-5, with TRBD2 identical over 8 bases. Trimming at V came to 5 bases and at J to 3 bases, leaving 5 bases not matched to a gene. The CDR3 is made up of 14 amino acids. The chain's CDR3 is CASSHSGIKETQYF. The CDR3 DNA is TGTGCCAGCAGTCATAGCGGGATTAAAGAGACCCAGTACTTC.

This chain uses TRBV11-2 with TRBJ2-7; D call uncertain. Trimming removed 5 bases from V and 2 bases from J, with 13 bases in between. The V gene's germline CDR1 is SGHAT and CDR2 FQNNGV. CDR3 size: 14 residues. CDR3 loop: CASSPMRRAYEQYV. CDR3 DNA: TGTGCCAGCAGCCCAATGAGGAGAGCCTACGAGCAGTACGTC.

The sample holds a few counts of this clonotype. This chain uses TRBV12-3 or TRBV12-4 with TRBJ2-7; D could derive from TRBD1 or TRBD2 (5 bases each). The CDR3 has 17 residues. Trimming shortened V by 5 bases and J by 3 bases, and 23 bases separated the two germline ends. The CDR3 DNA is TGTGCCAGCAGTGATCGGGGCCTTTTGCGGACCAACTACGAGCAGTACTTC. It codes for CASSDRGLLRTNYEQYF.

This chain connects TRBV20-1 to TRBJ2-3, with 10 positions matching TRBD2. The V and J ends lost 5 bases and 5 bases, in that order; junction bases with no gene match: 16. Germline CDR1 is DFQATT and CDR2 is SNEGSKA (reference sequence). This CDR3 has 17 residues. The CDR3 bases are TGCAGTGCTTCAAACCTGGGACTAGCGCGGTCCGGAGATACGCAGTATTTT. Protein: CSASNLGLARSGDTQYF.

This clonotype has more than one count but fewer than ten. The rearrangement uses TRBV6-5 and TRBJ2-3; 7 bases align to TRBD2. The CDR3 extends over 16 amino acids. CDR1 MNHEY and CDR2 SVGAGI come from the germline V gene. V lost 3 bases to trimming and J lost 4 bases; unmatched junction nucleotides: 10. The CDR3 DNA is TGTGCCAGCAGTTATATGAGCGGGGCAGGCTCAGATACGCAGTATTTT. Residues: CASSYMSGAGSDTQYF.

This clonotype was seen ten or more times. V and J are TRBV4-3 and TRBJ2-7; D ambiguous. The CDR3 totals 17 residues. Trimming pared 2 bases from V and 0 bases from J, leaving 17 bases between. Germline lookup yields CDR1 LGHNA and CDR2 YSLEER. The DNA of the CDR3 is TGCGCCAGCAGCCAACATTCGCACGACCCCATCTCCTACGAGCAGTACTTC. Its translation: CASSQHSHDPISYEQYF.

The table lists this clonotype with many counts. V usage is TRBV10-3 and J usage is TRBJ2-3, with 9 bases matching TRBD1. This CDR3 region has 14 residues. CDR1 and CDR2 from the germline V gene are ENHRY and SYGVKD. V gave up 6 bases and J gave up 3 bases; unmatched junction bases: 4. The CDR3 region is CAISRTGETDTQYF. The CDR3 DNA reads as TGTGCCATCAGCCGGACAGGGGAGACAGATACGCAGTATTTT.

There are many counts of this clonotype. The CDR3: CASSLTAGGHFYNEQFF. The CDR3 region has the DNA TGTGCCAGCAGTTTAACCGCCGGGGGACACTTCTACAATGAGCAGTTCTTC. The V and J genes are TRBV12-3 or TRBV12-4 and TRBJ2-1; D is perhaps TRBD1 or TRBD2 (6 bases each). The CDR3 covers 17 residues. V was cut by 2 bases and J by 3 bases, with 17 bases left in between.

This clonotype showed up just a few times. This sequence joins TRBV4-3 and TRBJ1-6, with TRBD1 matching 8 bases. CDR3 size: 18 residues. The V and J ends lost 1 base and 0 bases, in that order; junction bases with no gene match: 5. Germline CDR1 LGHNA, CDR2 YSLEER. The DNA of the CDR3 is TGCGCCAGCAGCCAAGGCGGACAGGGAGGCTCCTATAATTCACCCCTCCACTTT. Its translation is CASSQGGQGGSYNSPLHF.

This clonotype was detected many times. V and J are TRBV20-1 and TRBJ2-1; D gene unclear. Germline CDR1 reads DFQATT; CDR2 reads SNEGSKA (reference sequence). CDR3 length: 11 amino acids. V was shortened by 0 bases and J by 11 bases, with 8 bases between the two germline ends. The DNA of the CDR3 is TGCAGTGCTAGAGATCTTGACAAGCAGTTCTTC. Encoded protein: CSARDLDKQFF.

This clonotype was seen repeatedly, ten times or more. The chain joins TRBV7-2 to TRBJ1-1; 7 bases match TRBD1. CDR3 length: 12 amino acids. Germline CDR1 SGHTA, CDR2 FQGNSA. J lost 10 bases, V lost 4 bases, and 6 bases had no gene match. CDR3 bases: TGTGCCAGCAGCTCGGCAGGGGGAAGAGCTTTCTTT. This sequence encodes CASSSAGGRAFF.

This clonotype came up a few times. This rearrangement joins TRBV12-3 or TRBV12-4 to TRBJ2-5; D uncertain. V was shortened by 4 bases and J by 0 bases, with 6 bases between the two germline ends. This CDR3 spans 13 amino acids. CDR3: CASSWTDQETQYF. DNA of the CDR3: TGTGCCAGCAGTTGGACGGACCAAGAGACCCAGTACTTC.

This clonotype showed up just a few times. The V call is TRBV6-5, the J call TRBJ1-6; no definite D call. CDR3 size: 16 residues. CDR1 and CDR2 from the germline V gene are MNHEY and SVGAGI. With 2 bases removed from V and 10 bases from J, the gap between germline ends came to 18 bases. The CDR3 loop is CASSYGSANGVSPLHF. Here the CDR3 DNA reads TGTGCCAGCAGTTACGGCAGCGCCAATGGGGTCTCACCCCTCCACTTT.